The following is a T cell receptor beta chain sequence with its context. The target of this receptor is not known. No much larger clone exists at a distance of one base, and base qualities are not known. The immunoSEQ Assay, a bias-controlled multiplex PCR, was used to amplify TCRbeta CDR3 regions from genomic DNA. Turning to the authors' computational methods: Nucleated cell counts per sample were estimated from amplification of reference gene primers within the assay. To quantify the absolute abundance of each unique TCRbeta CDR3 rearrangement, sequence reads were collapsed and filtered. Productive Simpson clonality was computed per sample as the square root of Simpson's diversity index over productive rearrangements. Not all clones reach the TCRdb copy of this immuneACCESS table, which keeps in-frame sequences only. Checked studies attribute under half of the gap to unresolved V genes and leave the rest unexplained. D and trimming come from the DNA, and the V and J calls and clone size come from that table. The sample contains around 250,000 clones, about 84% of them found a single time. The top ten hold about 12% of the sample.

Trimmed from V: 5 bases; trimmed from J: 8 bases; junction bases lacking a gene match: 10. The germline V gene encodes CDR1 SEHNR and CDR2 FQNEAQ (reference sequence). The CDR3 numbers 14 residues from cysteine through phenylalanine. Left in the record is the CDR3 DNA by itself, 42 bases read in frame from the first base. This entry comes from a study of blood T cell repertoires in COVID-19 (dated by TCRdb to the early 2020s). Context from the whole study: Collaborator samples came from the United States, Italy and Spain and covered acute and convalescent phases of COVID-19. Sample metadata almost always included a de-identified subject ID, COVID-19 status, age in years and sex. Deeply sampled blood TCRbeta repertoires from subjects exposed to, actively infected with, or recovered from COVID-19 were included in the dataset. The samples were drawn from two sources: the first 160 participants of the ongoing ImmuneRACE study, and over 1,000 subjects contributed by 6 global collaborators. The prospective study material was composed of cDNA or gDNA derived from T cells, B-cell-depleted T cells, or PBMCs. The repertoires were released in a freely available public database meant as a resource for research on the immune response to SARS-CoV-2. HLA class I and class II types, where available, came from metadata supplied by the sample provider rather than from assay-based typing. Broader findings and caveats from the paper: The amount of clinical and demographic metadata varied by source and participant and was provided uncurated.

Each collaborating institution followed its own protocols to collect whole blood in K2EDTA tubes. For TCRbeta analysis, collaborator samples were shipped as frozen whole blood, as isolated PBMCs, or as DNA extracted from either sample type. Sequenced material: peripheral blood. The rearranged chain carries TRBV7-9 and TRBJ2-7, and TRBD1 matches 9 of the central bases. This clonotype was sampled from a man of 80 years or more with acute or convalescent COVID-19. The CDR3 corresponds to CASSPNRTGVKQYF. The DNA sequence is TGTGCCAGCAGCCCAAACCGGACAGGGGTCAAGCAGTACTTC.